This T cell receptor (beta chain) was sequenced for a study of T cell repertoires in cytomegalovirus infection. On the study more broadly: Public TCR beta signatures provided an indication of both CMV infection and a matching HLA type.

This clonotype was seen more than once but under ten times. The antigen remains unidentified. TCRdb analysed the reads with MiXCR anew, one entry per CDR3 protein. The table records about 600,000 distinct CDR3 sequences, roughly a quarter of them present only once. The CDR3 spans 13 residues. The V end was cut by 5 bases, the J end by 5 bases, with 10 bases between. Study-wide points: Dominating the ex vivo response were TCR beta clonotypes that were CMV-specific and HLA-C-restricted.

The chain combines TRBV12-3 or TRBV12-4 with TRBJ2-1; D remains ambiguous. This TCR derives from a human donor in good health (CMV status not recorded). Some clones in this sample may be carry-over from other donors' samples. Sequencing was performed on CD8+ T cells from PBMCs. The CDR3 bases are TGTGCCAGCAGTATCGACACCCACAATGAGCAGTTCTTC. It codes for CASSIDTHNEQFF.